These 14 T cell receptor beta chains share one sample of origin, sequenced in a study of beta chain features in type 1 diabetes (dated by TCRdb to 2016 to 2019). General findings and caveats noted by the study authors: In all four CD4+ subsets, TCRB CDR3 length was moderately but significantly shorter in type 1 diabetes patients.

Their antigens remain unidentified. Preparation of the library involved the immunoSEQ multiplex PCR assay. The entire amount of isolated RNA was reverse transcribed using the High Capacity cDNA Reverse Transcription Kit, so the sequenced TCRB transcripts were expressed ones. Held by TCRdb, this immuneACCESS table contains in-frame sequences only and omits some clones. Under half of the omission traces to an unresolved V gene where checked; the cause of the rest is unknown. The table for this sample lists around 650,000 clones; 9.5% to 15% of them were counted only once. The ten largest clones take up around 0.12% of the sample. The sample was naive CD4+ T cells from blood. In the paper's terms, the cell subset or site label means: true naive CD4+ T cells. The source is a man younger than 40 with type 1 diabetes.

The chain combines TRBV29-1 with TRBJ1-5, with 9 bases matching TRBD1. CDR3 size: 14 residues. V gave up 1 base and J gave up 3 bases; unmatched junction bases: 1. The V gene's germline CDR1 is SQVTM and CDR2 ANQGSEA. CDR3 sequence: CSVEGTGANQPQHF. CDR3 nucleotide sequence: TGCAGCGTTGAAGGGACAGGGGCCAATCAGCCCCAGCATTTT.

This clone showed up just a few times. CDR3 nucleotides: TGTGCCTGGAGTACCGGGACTCATGGCTACACCTTC. It encodes CAWSTGTHGYTF. The chain couples TRBV30 to TRBJ1-2, with D maybe TRBD1 (5 bases). The V gene's germline CDR1 is GTSNPN and CDR2 SVGIG (reference sequence). CDR3 length: 12 residues. V was cut by 2 bases and J by 6 bases, with 10 bases left in between. Drawing the rest from reference TRBV30 and TRBJ1-2, the complete variable domain is SQTIHQWPATLVQPVGSPLSLECTVEGTSNPNLYWYRQAAGRGLQLLFYSVGIGQISSEVPQNLSASRPQDRQFILSSKKLLLSDSGFYLCAWSTGTHGYTFGSGTRLTVV.

The V and J genes are TRBV9 and TRBJ1-2; 8 nucleotides match TRBD1. The J segment lost 0 bases and the V segment lost 3 bases, leaving 10 bases of the junction unmatched. This CDR3 is built from 17 residues. Germline V lookup: CDR1 SGDLS, CDR2 YYNGEE. CDR3 sequence: CASSATRDRQTNYGYTF. The DNA of the CDR3 is TGTGCCAGCAGCGCGACCCGGGACAGGCAAACTAACTATGGCTACACCTTC.

As regards this clone: The same CDR3 can be traced to other DNA sequences in this sample. The rearrangement uses TRBV7-3 and TRBJ1-1; 7 bases are a match to TRBD1. The CDR3 has 13 amino acids. J gave up 3 bases and V 5 bases, and 3 bases lay outside the gene matches. Germline CDR1 SGHTA, CDR2 FQGTGA. CDR3 residues: CASSLDRDTEAFF. CDR3 in DNA: TGTGCCAGCAGCCTTGACAGGGACACTGAAGCTTTCTTT. Full variable domain (rest looked up from reference TRBV7-3 and TRBJ1-1): GAGVSQTPSNKVTEKGKYVELRCDPISGHTALYWYRQSLGQGPEFLIYFQGTGAADDSGLPNDRFFAVRPEGSVSTLKIQRTERGDSAVYLCASSLDRDTEAFFGQGTRLTVV.

This clone was observed a few times. The chain has TRBV15 and TRBJ2-1; TRBD1 matches 9 bases. The CDR3 length is 16 residues. Germline CDR1 LNHNV, CDR2 YYDKDF (reference sequence). Losses at the gene ends were 1 base for V and 4 bases for J; bases not matched to a gene: 5. CDR3 coding DNA: TGTGCCACCAGCAGAGTAGGGGACAGGGCGTACAATGAGCAGTTCTTC. Its translation: CATSRVGDRAYNEQFF.

This chain connects TRBV6-5 to TRBJ1-2; D gene ambiguous. The CDR3 length is 13 residues. Trimming removed 6 bases at V and 5 bases at J, with 13 bases between. The V gene's germline CDR1 is MNHEY and CDR2 SVGAGI. The CDR3: CASSGQSDYGYTF. The CDR3 DNA sequence: TGTGCCAGCAGCGGGCAGTCGGATTATGGCTACACCTTC.

The chain has TRBV7-9 and TRBJ2-3; D may be TRBD2 (6 bases). V dropped 5 bases and J dropped 6 bases, with 6 bases sitting between them. The CDR3 contains 11 residues. Germline V gives CDR1 SEHNR, CDR2 FQNEAQ (reference sequence). CDR3 amino acids: CASSRGDTQYF. In DNA form, the CDR3 reads TGTGCCAGCAGCCGGGGGGATACGCAGTATTTT.

The chain couples TRBV7-2 to TRBJ2-7; 13 bases are a match to TRBD2. The V gene's germline CDR1 is SGHTA and CDR2 FQGNSA. J gave up 2 bases and V 5 bases, and 6 bases lay outside the gene matches. This CDR3 has 16 amino acids. Here the CDR3 DNA reads TGTGCCAGCAGCCCTGTAGGGACTAGCGGGGCCTACGAGCAGTACTTC. It yields the protein CASSPVGTSGAYEQYF. Combining the CDR3 with reference TRBV7-2 and TRBJ2-7 gives the whole variable domain GAGVSQSPSNKVTEKGKDVELRCDPISGHTALYWYRQSLGQGLEFLIYFQGNSAPDKSGLPSDRFSAERTGGSVSTLTIQRTQQEDSAVYLCASSPVGTSGAYEQYFGPGTRLTVT.

The gene calls are TRBV2 and TRBJ1-1, with D possibly matching TRBD1 (5 bases). V lost 4 bases, J lost 6 bases, and 12 bases lay in between. CDR3 length: 13 residues. Germline-derived CDR1 and CDR2 are SNHLY and FYNNEI. Here the CDR3 reads CASSGGTYAEAFF. CDR3 in DNA: TGTGCCAGCAGTGGCGGGACTTACGCTGAAGCTTTCTTT.

This clone occurred a few times. V gene TRBV14 combines with J gene TRBJ1-6, with D possibly TRBD1 on 6 matching bases. CDR1 is SGHDN, CDR2 FVKESK, per germline. This CDR3 contains 15 residues. Trimming left V 1 base short and J 10 bases short, with 14 bases between. CDR3 bases: TGTGCCAGCAGCCAAGTAGGGGGTTCTGGGTCACCCCTCCACTTT. As protein: CASSQVGGSGSPLHF.

In this sample, this clone turned up a few times. This sequence joins TRBV6-6 and TRBJ2-1; D might be TRBD1 (6 bases). The V gene's germline CDR1 is MNHNY and CDR2 SVGAGI (reference sequence). CDR3 length equals 14 residues. Trimming took off 2 bases at V and 6 bases at J, with 11 bases between the two ends. The CDR3 coding sequence is TGTGCCAGCAGTTACCAACCAGGGGCCAATGAGCAGTTCTTC. Residues: CASSYQPGANEQFF.

This clone was detected a few times. The chain combines TRBV29-1 with TRBJ2-3; D is undetermined. V dropped 7 bases and J dropped 4 bases, with 15 bases sitting between them. The length of the CDR3 is 13 residues. Per the germline V gene, CDR1 is SQVTM and CDR2 is ANQGSEA. The CDR3 DNA reads TGCAGCGCTATGGACCTGGCCCCAGATACGCAGTATTTT. It translates to CSAMDLAPDTQYF.

The J gene is TRBJ1-2, the V gene TRBV5-6, with no clear D. CDR3 length equals 14 residues. Germline CDR1 and CDR2: SGHDT and YYEEEE. The V end was cut by 2 bases, the J end by 4 bases, with 12 bases between. CDR3 sequence (DNA): TGTGCCAGCAGCTTAGTTGACGGAACCTATGGCTACACCTTC. Translated: CASSLVDGTYGYTF.

The chain employs TRBV9 and TRBJ2-1; 7 bases fit TRBD1. Germline CDR1 SGDLS, CDR2 YYNGEE. V shed 4 bases, J shed 3 bases, and the junction held 4 bases outside the gene matches. The CDR3 extends over 14 amino acids. CDR3 sequence: CASSSRQGYNEQFF. The CDR3 DNA is TGTGCCAGCAGCTCCCGACAGGGCTACAATGAGCAGTTCTTC.